This TCR beta chain was documented in a study of cytomegalovirus exposure and HLA in healthy donors listed by TCRdb under 2017. At the level of the whole study: An earlier analysis of around 600 of the donors reported 250 to 350 Gb of sequence data and 120 million or so unique TCR beta sequences from about 180 million T cells. A later genetic analysis took genome-wide SNP genotypes for about 55% of the roughly 670 donors and used that subset as a discovery cohort. An earlier analysis of around 540 of the donors applied high-throughput TCR beta sequencing to assess whether each TCR beta V gene segment acted as functional or pseudogenic. The aim of the study was to test whether cataloging public T cell receptors could identify signatures of past pathogen exposure. Along with the roughly 710-subject first cohort, a separate validation cohort of approximately 110 different subjects was used. About 280 gigabases of sequencing data and around 88 million unique TCR sequences made up an early release that covered approximately 620 HLA-typed donors. The study used immunosequencing to profile the T cell repertoires of hundreds of subjects and linked those repertoires to cytomegalovirus serostatus. HLA typing covered class I and class II loci at four-digit resolution. High-throughput TCR immunosequencing, statistical association of individual TCRs with disease status, and machine learning were combined to predict cytomegalovirus infection status. Among some 410 genotyped donors of the cohort, an average of around 240,000 unique TCR beta nucleotide sequences were sequenced per donor, 15% to 20% of them non-productive. To study patterns of TCR occurrence, a later analysis re-analyzed previously published TCR beta repertoires from 666 donors and added high-resolution HLA genotyping. Alongside the repertoire data, information on donor age, sex, ethnicity and CMV serostatus was compiled. Among the roughly 390 genotyped donors, more than 70% belonged to the genetic ancestry cluster associated with self-reported Caucasian donors. All discovery cohort repertoires had been generated on a single sequencing platform. Because of strong linkage in the cohort, 4 to 6 DR-DQ haplotypes were treated as single units for association and clustering. Rather than using new phenotypic data, the later analysis identified candidate immune exposures from TCR beta sequences and from how often those sequences occurred across donors. Typing coverage varied by locus: roughly 620-640 donors for A, B, C, DRB1 and DQB1; under 550 for DQA1; over 600 for DPA1; 450 to 480 for DPB1.

Concerning this clone itself: Its antigen target is currently unknown. Qualities for individual bases were not recorded, and no much larger clone is one base off.

General study outcomes and caveats: The study listed 150 to 200 TCR beta chains as associated with cytomegalovirus. According to the authors, the approach could potentially be generalized to other disease states and immunological phenotypes. Correlated functional status among segregating V segments might be attributable to linkage disequilibrium, but an unknown experimental factor could not be ruled out. Across donors, most TCR sequences were observed very rarely, whereas some public TCRs were present in many individuals. A few of the identified cytomegalovirus-associated TCR beta chains were confirmed in vitro to be specific for cytomegalovirus antigens. CMV serostatus was the only immune exposure information available for the cohort. Assigning TCR associations to individual alleles was difficult when HLA alleles, especially DR and DQ, strongly co-occurred. In both the original and validation cohorts, the classifier was reported to diagnose cytomegalovirus status with high specificity and sensitivity. Because the 87-base-pair reads could not distinguish some IMGT-functional V segments, including TRBV6-2 and TRBV6-3, those segments were excluded. A later analysis associated around 16,000 TCR beta sequences with specific HLA alleles at a false discovery rate of 0.05. Compared with equally common non-associated chains, HLA-associated TCR beta chains in a later analysis were more clonally expanded and had lower generation probabilities. According to a later analysis, TCR association rates differed among HLA loci, with DRB1 alleles showing the most associated TCRs and HLA-C alleles showing the fewest. Because some donors lacked HLA typing at each locus, the association tests relied only on the typed subset. A later genetic analysis reported fewer N-insertions in productive TCRs among donors in an Asian-associated ancestry cluster than the approximately 670-donor mean. Because counts were too low, seventeen rarely observed V segments, including chromosome 9 orphons, were excluded from the earlier analysis of several hundred of the donors. This cohort had only TCR beta chains sequenced, and the lack of alpha or paired-chain data limited which features could be detected. In an earlier analysis of around 600 of the donors, most TCR beta V segments were observed in productive rearrangements about 90% or about 30% of the time, broadly matching IMGT annotations. In a later analysis, several top co-occurrence clusters were reported to appear linked to parvovirus B19, influenza, CMV and Epstein-Barr virus. V-gene and J-gene trimming of TCR beta chains was associated with a missense DCLRE1C variant in a later genetic analysis, and the association was replicated in an independent cohort. Most CMV-associated TCR beta chains appeared to be HLA-restricted in a later analysis, and the HLA associations seemed to be driven largely by CMV exposure. Roughly uniform sequencing depth across donors was assumed in presence/absence analyses, although this assumption may not hold. The sequencing pipeline was judged likely to have produced a cluster of highly shared sequence variants as a technical artifact. A further reported finding was that TCR beta sequences accurately predicted the HLA-A and HLA-B alleles for most subjects in the first cohort.

The cohort consisted of more than 650 healthy bone marrow donors. At the time of sampling, every cohort member was nominally healthy, though immune exposures that went unrecorded were likely present. The donor was CMV seronegative and belonged to the group of roughly 330 seronegative cohort members. A peripheral blood sample was collected from each donor, and TCR beta sequencing was performed on peripheral blood mononuclear cells. Genomic DNA extraction from the blood cell samples was performed with the Qiagen DNeasy Blood Extraction Kit. The junction shows trimming of 3 bases on V and 0 bases on J, plus 17 bases between the germline ends. The CDR3 has 17 amino acids, counting the end cysteine and phenylalanine. Only the CDR3 portion is preserved as DNA: 51 bases, with reading frame beginning at the first base. For CDR1 and CDR2, the germline V gene (reference sequence) lists SGHAT and FQDESV. Libraries came from the immunoSEQ multiplex PCR assay. A mixture of 60 forward primers for TCR Vbeta segments and 13 reverse primers for TCR Jbeta segments was used in the multiplex PCR. The CDR3 region of rearranged TCR beta genes was amplified from genomic DNA by a multiplex PCR assay. On the Illumina HiSeq System, the amplified TCR beta libraries were sequenced as 87-base-pair reads. Processing in the source paper ran as follows. A later analysis counted about 80 million unique TCR beta chains across the 550 to 750 repertoires, and around 9.9 million of these chains were shared by at least two donors. Raw reads were error-corrected and collapsed into unique sequences with a nearest-neighbor algorithm that merged closely related sequences to remove PCR and sequencing errors. V, D and J gene segments were assigned by aligning CDR3 sequences to IMGT reference sequences. For a sequence to be retained, at least a six-nucleotide match to both a V gene segment and a J gene segment was required. Rearrangements were classified as productive when the CDR3 lacked stop codons and remained in frame with V and J, and all other rearrangements were classified as non-productive. CDR3 was defined by IMGT convention, running from the second conserved V-encoded cysteine to the conserved J-encoded phenylalanine. The earlier analysis of more than 450 of the donors excluded sequences that lacked an unambiguous match to a single V gene segment. An earlier analysis of a few hundred of the donors classified V segments as functional when productive rearrangements were above 56.7% and as segregating when the standard deviation between donors was above 5%. A statistical classification framework was built to diagnose cytomegalovirus status from the catalog of TCR beta chain sequences. A later analysis assigned V and J genes by comparing TCR nucleotide sequences with IMGT/GENE-DB human TR gene sequences. The TCRdist pipeline was used in a later analysis to assign CDR3 sequences and most-parsimonious VDJ recombination scenarios. A later analysis defined each TCR beta chain by its CDR3 amino acid sequence plus V-gene family, and excluded reads lacking a unique V-gene family. As a way to deal with suspected cross-contamination and a sequencing artifact, a later analysis dropped under 600 nucleotide sequences that were highly shared and had low generation probability. In a later analysis, a clonal expansion index for each public chain was calculated from normalized within-repertoire ranks of inferred template counts. Generation probabilities in a later analysis came from a VDJ recombination model fitted to out-of-frame rearrangements, and those results were checked against IGoR. Hypergeometric tests were used in a later analysis to score TCR-TCR, TCR-HLA and TCR-CMV co-occurrence, with a repertoire-size bias correction applied to the TCR pairs. In a later analysis, false discovery rates were estimated by permuting HLA or CMV assignments 20 times. In a later analysis, co-occurring TCRs were grouped with DBSCAN, and TCRdist sequence similarity was added when clustering was performed within HLA-allele-positive subsets. Repertoires with fewer than 30,000 or more than 120,000 public chains, plus five repertoires with anomalous nucleotide sharing, were excluded from co-occurrence clustering. Sourced from immuneACCESS, this table was stored by TCRdb with only in-frame sequences that have V and J called. A share of the clones is absent; for the studies checked, an unresolved V gene accounts for under half, and the remainder has no known explanation. V, J and clone size are those of that table, while D and trimming were read from the DNA. The sample contains about 190,000 clones, 79% of them found a single time. In total, the top ten clones hold about 1.5% of the sample.

This chain joins TRBV11-1 to TRBJ1-1; TRBD1 is perhaps the D gene, given 5 matching bases. The source material was PBMCs. The clonotype comes from a young woman in good health and CMV-seronegative. The DNA reads TGTGCCAGCAGCTTCATGTCCCGGTGGGGCTTGAACACTGAAGCTTTCTTT. It translates as CASSFMSRWGLNTEAFF.